The T cell receptor beta chain described here comes from a study of blood T cell repertoires in COVID-19. Study overall: From the United States, Italy and Spain came samples of acute and convalescent COVID-19. Sample material is recorded as cDNA or gDNA derived from T cells, B-cell-depleted T cells, or PBMCs.

Germline V gene sequence: CDR1 MNHNY, CDR2 SVGAGI (reference sequence). The CDR3 contains 13 residues. After removal of 6 bases from V and 10 bases from J, the junction contained 11 bases not matched to a gene. Methods used by the authors: By means of reference gene primer amplification, nucleated cell counts were estimated. TCRdb keeps only in-frame clones here, not all; method: immunoSEQ multiplex PCR. V and J calls and clone size are given by that table; D and trimming were obtained from the DNA. The data hold more than 15,000 clones, with roughly 77% observed a single time. The source material was peripheral blood. The chain employs TRBV6-6 and TRBJ1-1; TRBD1 matches at 7 bases. The clonotype comes from a man in his 60s with acute or convalescent COVID-19. The CDR3 is CASSRGQEAAAFF. DNA for the CDR3: TGTGCCAGCAGCCGCGGACAGGAGGCGGCAGCTTTCTTT.